Described below is a single T cell receptor beta chain sequence and its context. Its antigen is still unknown. This entry is derived from a study of cytomegalovirus exposure and HLA in healthy donors. V lost 0 bases to trimming and J lost 3 bases, with 16 bases between them. This CDR3 is 18 amino acids long. Germline CDR1 reads SGHRS; CDR2 reads YFSETQ. The donors were part of the validation cohort, which consisted of over a hundred subjects and was separate from the first cohort of under 750 subjects. Study results and caveats: Subsequent analysis showed first-cohort TCR clusters tending to co-occur in around 130 validation repertoires. Most observed TCR sequences were rare, whereas some public TCRs were detected in many donors.

Using immunoSEQ multiplex PCR, the repertoire was profiled, and TCRdb retains in-frame clones only, with some absent. The sample contains hundreds of thousands of clones, 86% of which appear only once. The V call is TRBV5-1, the J call TRBJ1-6; tentative D call: TRBD1 (6 bases). This receptor was identified in a woman under 30 in good health and CMV-seronegative. The sequencing sample was made of PBMCs. DNA of the CDR3: TGCGCCAGCAGCTTGGCCGTGGCAGGGGCACTCTATAATTCACCCCTCCACTTT. Protein sequence: CASSLAVAGALYNSPLHF.